This passage covers 23 T cell receptor beta chains from one sample sequenced in a study of identical twins. One entry per CDR3 protein results from TCRdb running MiXCR on the 5' RACE reads. The sample includes approximately 620,000 distinct CDR3 sequences, approximately 9% seen only once; the top ten take 0.8% to 1%. These data are also associated with another study on yellow fever vaccine responses in identical twins.

Sample: PBMCs. These receptors all come from a young woman in good health.

The chain employs TRBV28 and TRBJ1-1; TRBD1 agrees at 9 bases. CDR3 length: 17 residues. Germline CDR1 is MDHEN and CDR2 is SYDVKM. Trimming took 6 bases from V and 1 from J; bases not matched to a gene: 12. The CDR3 here is CASSHYAGTGKNTEAFF. Here the CDR3 DNA reads TGTGCCAGCAGCCATTATGCCGGGACAGGGAAGAACACTGAAGCTTTCTTT.

This clonotype was counted only a few times. The chain employs TRBV15 and TRBJ2-6; no clear D gene. Germline-derived CDR1 and CDR2 are LNHNV and YYDKDF (reference sequence). This CDR3 contains 14 residues. V lost 5 bases, J lost 0 bases, and 5 bases lay in between. The CDR3 DNA sequence: TGTGCCACCAGCGTACGCTCTGGGGCCAACGTCCTGACTTTC. Protein sequence: CATSVRSGANVLTF.

The chain uses TRBV25-1 and TRBJ1-4, with D possibly being TRBD1 (5 bases). Germline values: CDR1 MGHDK, CDR2 SYGVNS. The CDR3 covers 15 residues. V shed 4 bases and J shed 5 bases, with 14 bases lying between them. CDR3 amino acids: CASSGQGRTNEKLFF. The CDR3 nucleotides are TGTGCCAGCAGTGGCCAGGGCAGGACCAATGAAAAACTGTTTTTT.

This clonotype was seen many times. The rearrangement uses TRBV3-1 and TRBJ1-2; D is possibly TRBD1 (5 bases). This CDR3 has 14 residues. Trimming shortened V by 4 bases and J by 8 bases, and 17 bases separated the two germline ends. Germline CDR1 and CDR2: LGHDT and YNNKEL (reference sequence). The CDR3 is CASSRGVLVRGYTF. In DNA, the CDR3 is TGTGCCAGCAGCCGGGGGGTCTTAGTAAGGGGCTACACCTTC.

This clonotype was seen ten or more times. The genes are TRBV7-9 and TRBJ1-5; the D is unclear. This CDR3 has 14 residues. Per the germline V gene, CDR1 is SEHNR and CDR2 is FQNEAQ (reference sequence). V lost 1 base and J lost 2, with 6 bases in between. CDR3 bases: TGTGCCAGCAGCTTAGGGGTTGGCAATCAGCCCCAGCATTTT. This encodes CASSLGVGNQPQHF. The whole variable domain, filled in from reference TRBV7-9 and TRBJ1-5, reads DTGVSQNPRHKITKRGQNVTFRCDPISEHNRLYWYRQTLGQGPEFLTYFQNEAQLEKSRLLSDRFSAERPKGSFSTLEIQRTEQGDSAMYLCASSLGVGNQPQHFGDGTRLSIL.

The sample holds a few counts of this clonotype. This chain connects TRBV6-1 to TRBJ2-1, with 10 bases identical to TRBD2. Germline values: CDR1 MNHNS, CDR2 SASEGT. The length of the CDR3 is 16 residues. J was trimmed by 1 base and V by 6 bases; bases with no gene match: 6. As DNA, the CDR3 is TGTGCCAGCAGCTGGACTAGCGGAACTTCCTACAATGAGCAGTTCTTC. It translates to CASSWTSGTSYNEQFF.

This clonotype has a count of ten or more. The chain uses TRBV29-1 and TRBJ2-7, with D perhaps matching TRBD1 or TRBD2 (5 bases each). This CDR3 contains 13 residues. Trimming pared 7 bases from V and 2 bases from J, leaving 15 bases between. In germline, CDR1 is SQVTM, CDR2 ANQGSEA. CDR3 bases: TGCAGCGCTCTCACCAGGGACCCCTACGAGCAGTACTTC. As protein: CSALTRDPYEQYF.

CDR3 amino acids: CASSFLAGAADTQYF. CDR3 bases: TGTGCCAGCAGCTTCCTAGCGGGAGCCGCAGATACGCAGTATTTT. This chain joins TRBV7-9 and TRBJ2-3; 10 nucleotides align to TRBD2. This CDR3 contains 15 residues. V was clipped by 3 bases and J by 4 bases; unmatched bases: 4. Per the germline V gene, CDR1 is SEHNR and CDR2 is FQNEAQ (reference sequence).

This clonotype has a count of ten or more. The chain recombines TRBV2 with TRBJ2-5, with TRBD1 matching over 8 bases. The CDR3 runs to 13 residues. Germline V gives CDR1 SNHLY, CDR2 FYNNEI. After removal of 4 bases from V and 7 bases from J, the junction contained 5 bases not matched to a gene. The CDR3 DNA reads as TGTGCCAGCAGTGGCGAGACAGGGGTGACCCAGTACTTC. This translates into CASSGETGVTQYF.

The chain couples TRBV24-1 to TRBJ2-7, with 10 nucleotides matching TRBD1. Trimming at V came to 10 bases and at J to 2 bases, leaving 7 bases not matched to a gene. The CDR3 length is 14 residues. Germline lookup yields CDR1 KGHDR and CDR2 SFDVKD. Written as DNA, the CDR3 is TGTGCCACTGAGGCCGGGACAGGGGCCTACGAGCAGTACTTC. Its translation: CATEAGTGAYEQYF.

The gene calls are TRBV20-1 and TRBJ2-7; D is possibly TRBD2 (6 bases). CDR1 and CDR2 from the germline V gene are DFQATT and SNEGSKA (reference sequence). CDR3 size: 14 residues. The V end was cut by 1 base, the J end by 3 bases, with 13 bases between. CDR3: CSARAGLGLYEQYF. In nucleotides, the CDR3 is TGCAGTGCTAGAGCCGGATTGGGACTCTACGAGCAGTACTTC.

This clonotype was picked up many times. This rearrangement joins TRBV7-8 to TRBJ2-1; the D is unclear. The CDR3 runs to 11 residues. From germline, CDR1 is SGHVS and CDR2 FQNEAQ. The ends were cut back, 1 base at V and 8 bases at J, with 3 bases in the middle. CDR3 in amino acids: CASSLDHEQFF. CDR3 in DNA: TGTGCCAGCAGCTTAGACCATGAGCAGTTCTTC.

At least ten counts were recorded for this clonotype. The V and J genes are TRBV10-3 and TRBJ2-6, with D maybe TRBD1 (5 bases). Per the germline V gene, CDR1 is ENHRY and CDR2 is SYGVKD. CDR3 length equals 15 residues. V lost 7 bases and J 2 bases, leaving 12 bases between the germline ends. The CDR3 nucleotides are TGTGCCATCACCAAAGGGGATGCTGGGGCCAACGTCCTGACTTTC. The encoded protein is CAITKGDAGANVLTF.

This clonotype was recorded many times. The V gene is TRBV10-3, the J gene TRBJ2-3, with D hard to call. Trimming pared 3 bases from V and 2 bases from J, leaving 9 bases between. The CDR3 loop spans 14 amino acids. Germline loops: CDR1 ENHRY, CDR2 SYGVKD. The CDR3 sequence is CAISENGNTDTQYF. In nucleotides, the CDR3 is TGTGCCATCAGTGAAAACGGAAACACAGATACGCAGTATTTT.

The chain uses TRBV5-1 and TRBJ2-1; D ambiguous. Germline CDR1 and CDR2: SGHRS and YFSETQ. The V and J ends lost 1 base and 0 bases respectively, with 8 bases between them. This CDR3 spans 15 amino acids. The CDR3 DNA sequence: TGCGCCAGCAGCTTGTGGTCGAGCTCCTACAATGAGCAGTTCTTC. Protein product: CASSLWSSSYNEQFF.

CDR3 nucleotides: TGCAGCGTTACCTCCGGGACCTACGGTGAAGCTTTCTTT. Its translation: CSVTSGTYGEAFF. The chain uses TRBV29-1 and TRBJ1-1; maybe TRBD1 (5 bases). Trimming left V 5 bases short and J 7 bases short, with 17 bases between. The CDR3 loop spans 13 amino acids. CDR1 is SQVTM, CDR2 ANQGSEA, per germline.

J is TRBJ2-1 and V is TRBV5-8, with TRBD2 matching 10 bases. This CDR3 is 17 amino acids long. CDR1 and CDR2 from the germline V gene are SGHTS and YDEGEE. V lost 4 bases and J lost 2; bases outside the gene matches: 9. CDR3 DNA: TGTGCCAGCAGCAATCTTGGTACTAGCGGGGCCTACAATGAGCAGTTCTTC. Amino acids: CASSNLGTSGAYNEQFF. Together with reference TRBV5-8 and TRBJ2-1, the CDR3 gives the full variable domain: EAGVTQSPTHLIKTRGQQATLRCSPISGHTSVYWYQQALGLGLQFLLWYDEGEERNRGNFPPRFSGRQFPNYSSELNVNALELEDSALYLCASSNLGTSGAYNEQFFGPGTRLTVL.

CDR3 protein: CASSFRQGVTGELFF. CDR3 in DNA: TGTGCCAGCAGTTTTCGGCAGGGGGTCACCGGGGAGCTGTTTTTT. The chain uses TRBV12-3 or TRBV12-4 and TRBJ2-2, with TRBD1 matching 7 bases. Trimming at V came to 3 bases and at J to 4 bases, leaving 5 bases not matched to a gene. The CDR3 spans 15 residues.

There are many counts of this clonotype. The rearrangement joins TRBV12-3 or TRBV12-4 to TRBJ1-2; D unclear. This CDR3 spans 12 amino acids. V was shortened by 5 bases and J by 5 bases, with 9 bases between the two germline ends. In nucleotides, the CDR3 is TGTGCCAGCAGTCCGGGTGGGTATGGCTACACCTTC. It is translated as CASSPGGYGYTF.

The V gene is TRBV20-1, the J gene TRBJ2-2, with no clear D. This CDR3 has 11 amino acids. The germline V gene encodes CDR1 DFQATT and CDR2 SNEGSKA (reference sequence). V was clipped by 4 bases and J by 7 bases, with 7 bases between them. The CDR3, as DNA: TGCAGTGCTACGTTTGTCGGGGAGCTGTTTTTT. This sequence encodes CSATFVGELFF.

This clonotype was seen at least ten times. The V and J genes are TRBV27 and TRBJ2-5; TRBD2 agrees at 11 bases. The CDR3 sequence is 15 residues long. Germline CDR1 MNHEY, CDR2 SMNVEV (reference sequence). J lost 3 bases, V lost 5 bases, and 5 bases had no gene match. This CDR3 reads CASSGPGLAEETQYF. The DNA of the CDR3 is TGTGCCAGCAGTGGCCCGGGACTAGCGGAAGAGACCCAGTACTTC.

The chain couples TRBV19 to TRBJ2-1; D is tentatively TRBD1 or TRBD2 (6 bases each). The CDR3 totals 14 residues. The V gene's germline CDR1 is LNHDA and CDR2 SQIVND (reference sequence). Deletions cut 8 bases from V and 4 bases from J, with 15 bases between. The CDR3 region is CASAGGGAYNEQFF. The DNA for the CDR3 is TGTGCCAGTGCTGGAGGGGGAGCTTACAATGAGCAGTTCTTC.

The J gene is TRBJ2-5, the V gene TRBV5-1, with 8 bases lining up with TRBD2. V dropped 3 bases and J dropped 2; count of bases not matched to a gene: 9. Germline V gene lookup returns CDR1 SGHRS and CDR2 YFSETQ. The CDR3 extends over 16 amino acids. CDR3 sequence: CASSSGERGWQETQYF. The CDR3 coding sequence is TGCGCCAGCAGCTCCGGGGAGCGGGGGTGGCAAGAGACCCAGTACTTC. Using reference TRBV5-1 and TRBJ2-5 for the parts outside the CDR3, the full variable domain is KAGVTQTPRYLIKTRGQQVTLSCSPISGHRSVSWYQQTPGQGLQFLFEYFSETQRNKGNFPGRFSGRQFSNSRSEMNVSTLELGDSALYLCASSSGERGWQETQYFGPGTRLLVL.